This passage covers 23 T cell receptor beta chains from one sample sequenced in a study of Ad26.COV2.S vaccination and SARS-CoV-2 variants (dated by TCRdb to the early 2020s). Explained via the paper, the treatment or condition label denotes: around 19 received Ad26.COV2.S at low or high dose, single or two shots; about five received placebo; per-sample allocation not given. Repertoires of vaccine and placebo recipients were sequenced from samples collected on day 63 after the first injection. Library preparation used the immunoSEQ multiplex PCR assay. Sourced from immuneACCESS, this table was stored by TCRdb with only in-frame sequences that have V and J called. A share of the clones is absent; for the studies checked, an unresolved V gene accounts for under half, and the remainder has no known explanation. This sample gives hundreds of thousands of clones in total; around 87% of them show up just once. About 3.1% of the sample goes to the ten largest clones.

Sequencing used peripheral blood, obtained in a trial of Ad26.COV2.S vaccine versus placebo. Source of these receptors: a person aged 18 to 65 who received the Ad26.COV2.S COVID-19 vaccine or a placebo.

V gene TRBV5-5 combines with J gene TRBJ2-2; D remains unclear. The CDR3 sequence is 13 residues long. V lost 0 bases and J lost 6, with 6 bases in between. The V gene's germline CDR1 is SGHKS and CDR2 YYEKEE (reference sequence). The CDR3 region has the DNA TGTGCCAGCAGCTTGGCTAGTGCCGGGGAGCTGTTTTTT. Its protein is CASSLASAGELFF.

The V call is TRBV25-1, the J call TRBJ2-1; 12 nucleotides line up with TRBD2. Per the germline V gene, CDR1 is MGHDK and CDR2 is SYGVNS. The CDR3 is made up of 14 amino acids. V dropped 7 bases and J dropped 8; count of bases not matched to a gene: 6. CDR3 protein: CASTATSGRDEQFF. The CDR3 coding sequence is TGTGCCAGCACTGCGACTAGCGGGAGAGATGAGCAGTTCTTC. Complete variable domain (other parts from reference TRBV25-1 and TRBJ2-1): EADIYQTPRYLVIGTGKKITLECSQTMGHDKMYWYQQDPGMELHLIHYSYGVNSTEKGDLSSESTVSRIRTEHFPLTLESARPSHTSQYLCASTATSGRDEQFFGPGTRLTVL.

V and J are TRBV18 and TRBJ1-1, with a tentative D call TRBD1 (5 bases). V dropped 3 bases and J dropped 6 bases, with 11 bases sitting between them. The length of the CDR3 is 13 residues. Germline V gives CDR1 KGHSH, CDR2 LQKENI. The CDR3 loop is CASSPAGEPEAFF. CDR3 sequence (DNA): TGTGCCAGCTCACCTGCGGGGGAGCCTGAAGCTTTCTTT.

In this sample, this clone turned up a few times. The J gene is TRBJ2-6, the V gene TRBV9; D unresolved. CDR1 is SGDLS, CDR2 YYNGEE, per germline. This CDR3 region has 17 residues. V was clipped by 0 bases and J by 5 bases, with 15 bases between them. The CDR3 DNA follows: TGTGCCAGCAGCGTAGAGGCGGAAACGCCGAGGGCCAACGTCCTGACTTTC. Residues: CASSVEAETPRANVLTF.

This clone was detected once. This chain uses TRBV19 with TRBJ1-5; D possibly corresponds to TRBD1 (5 bases). Germline V gene lookup returns CDR1 LNHDA and CDR2 SQIVND (reference sequence). The V and J ends lost 4 bases and 7 bases respectively, with 14 bases between them. The CDR3 sequence is 14 residues long. This CDR3 is CASSTGGDSQPQHF. CDR3 in DNA: TGTGCCAGTAGTACGGGGGGGGATAGCCAGCCCCAGCATTTT.

This clone was detected only once. The chain carries TRBV7-3 and TRBJ2-5; 9 nucleotides agree with TRBD2. Germline V CDR1 and CDR2: SGHTA, FQGTGA. The CDR3 contains 16 residues. V shed 5 bases and J 5 bases; nucleotides not matched to a gene: 12. This chain's CDR3 is CASSPAGGGARETQYF. CDR3 nucleotide sequence: TGTGCCAGCAGCCCAGCCGGCGGGGGGGCCAGGGAGACCCAGTACTTC.

The chain couples TRBV7-9 to TRBJ2-3, with unresolved D. The CDR3 totals 16 residues. Germline values: CDR1 SEHNR, CDR2 FQNEAQ (reference sequence). Trimming pared 0 bases from V and 2 bases from J, leaving 12 bases between. The CDR3: CASSLARKSDTDTQYF. In nucleotides, the CDR3 is TGTGCCAGCAGCTTAGCGCGGAAGTCCGACACAGATACGCAGTATTTT.

This chain connects TRBV6-5 to TRBJ2-7, with 13 nucleotides matching TRBD2. This CDR3 is 15 amino acids long. Germline CDR1 MNHEY, CDR2 SVGAGI. With 7 bases clipped from V and 3 bases from J, the junction kept 6 bases outside the gene matches. CDR3: CASTRGLAGVYEQYF. The CDR3 region has the DNA TGTGCCAGCACCAGAGGACTAGCGGGAGTCTACGAGCAGTACTTC.

This clone has a handful of counts. The genes are TRBV5-1 and TRBJ2-5, with 7 bases identical to TRBD2. CDR3 length: 14 amino acids. From germline, CDR1 is SGHRS and CDR2 YFSETQ. V lost 4 bases and J lost 9; bases outside the gene matches: 12. As DNA, the CDR3 is TGCGCCAGCAGCCAGGACGGGCCGAGCGGGGCCCAGTACTTC. This translates into CASSQDGPSGAQYF.

The rearrangement joins TRBV6-6 to TRBJ1-3; TRBD1 is a possible D gene (5 bases). V was trimmed by 6 bases and J by 4 bases, leaving 16 bases between them. From germline, CDR1 is MNHNY and CDR2 SVGAGI (reference sequence). This CDR3 contains 15 residues. The CDR3 coding sequence is TGTGCCAGCAGGATCCCAGGAGGGGCCGGAAACACCATATATTTT. Amino acids: CASRIPGGAGNTIYF.

The chain links TRBV5-5 to TRBJ1-2; a weak D match, TRBD1 (6 bases). The CDR3 has 15 residues. Trimming cost V 4 bases and J 2 bases, with 15 bases left between them. CDR1 is SGHKS and CDR2 is YYEKEE in the germline V gene (reference sequence). CDR3 loop: CASSPWTESNYGYTF. CDR3 sequence (DNA): TGTGCCAGCAGCCCATGGACAGAATCGAACTATGGCTACACCTTC.

The rearrangement links TRBV5-1 to TRBJ1-1; D might be TRBD1 (6 bases). This CDR3 spans 13 amino acids. V lost 4 bases and J lost 4, with 11 bases in between. Germline CDR1 reads SGHRS; CDR2 reads YFSETQ. The CDR3: CASSADRSTEAFF. DNA of the CDR3: TGCGCCAGCAGCGCAGACAGGTCCACTGAAGCTTTCTTT.

Details on this clone: Within the sample, other DNA sequences also encode this same CDR3. The chain joins TRBV7-9 to TRBJ2-3; TRBD2 matches 9 bases. The V gene's germline CDR1 is SEHNR and CDR2 FQNEAQ (reference sequence). V dropped 4 bases and J dropped 0; count of bases not matched to a gene: 5. CDR3 length equals 16 residues. CDR3 protein: CASSSGTSPSTDTQYF. CDR3 bases: TGTGCCAGCAGCTCCGGGACTAGCCCAAGCACAGATACGCAGTATTTT.

This clone was detected once. The V gene is TRBV29-1, the J gene TRBJ1-1; 8 bases agree with TRBD1. V was clipped by 2 bases and J by 5 bases; unmatched bases: 7. The CDR3 has 14 residues. Germline assignment: CDR1 SQVTM and CDR2 ANQGSEA. CDR3 loop: CSVERSRGQTEAFF. Here the CDR3 DNA reads TGCAGCGTTGAAAGGAGCAGGGGGCAAACTGAAGCTTTCTTT.

This chain connects TRBV6-5 to TRBJ1-2; 8 bases match TRBD1. This CDR3 spans 15 amino acids. V lost 6 bases, J lost 5 bases, and 11 bases stayed unmatched. Germline values: CDR1 MNHEY, CDR2 SVGAGI. The chain's CDR3 is CASSPGTGPGYGYTF. The CDR3 DNA reads as TGTGCCAGCAGCCCAGGGACAGGCCCAGGGTATGGCTACACCTTC.

The genes are TRBV14 and TRBJ2-5; no reliable D call. The germline V gene has CDR1 SGHDN and CDR2 FVKESK. This CDR3 spans 13 amino acids. Between the trimmed V and J ends, which lost 4 bases and 4 bases, there was a span of 10 bases. As DNA, the CDR3 is TGTGCCAGCAGCCGGAGTGGGGTAGAGACCCAGTACTTC. Its protein is CASSRSGVETQYF.

The rearrangement links TRBV30 to TRBJ2-3; the match to TRBD2 covers 11 bases. The CDR3 extends over 14 amino acids. CDR1 GTSNPN and CDR2 SVGIG come from the germline V gene (reference sequence). V was pared by 3 bases and J by 5 bases, with 4 bases of the junction left unmatched. CDR3 in DNA: TGTGCCTGGAGCCTAGCGGGAGGAGTAGATACGCAGTATTTT. Amino acid sequence: CAWSLAGGVDTQYF. The complete variable domain, with remaining parts taken from reference TRBV30 and TRBJ2-3, reads SQTIHQWPATLVQPVGSPLSLECTVEGTSNPNLYWYRQAAGRGLQLLFYSVGIGQISSEVPQNLSASRPQDRQFILSSKKLLLSDSGFYLCAWSLAGGVDTQYFGPGTRLTVL.

This sequence joins TRBV7-2 and TRBJ2-1; D call uncertain. The length of the CDR3 is 13 residues. CDR1 and CDR2 from the germline V gene are SGHTA and FQGNSA. Trimming removed 1 base from V and 5 bases from J, with 6 bases in between. The DNA of the CDR3 is TGTGCCAGCAGCTTAGTATCTCACAATGAGCAGTTCTTC. This gives the protein CASSLVSHNEQFF.

This rearrangement joins TRBV10-3 to TRBJ2-7; 10 bases are shared with TRBD1. The V gene end was trimmed by 6 bases and the J gene end by 3 bases; junction bases not matched to a gene: 8. The germline V gene has CDR1 ENHRY and CDR2 SYGVKD. The CDR3 spans 15 residues. DNA for the CDR3: TGTGCCATCAGCGTCGGGGGGACAGGGGACTACGAGCAGTACTTC. This encodes CAISVGGTGDYEQYF.

In this sample, this clone turned up once. This chain's CDR3 is CASSYSRGSGNTIYF. The DNA of the CDR3 is TGTGCCAGCAGTTACTCGAGGGGCTCTGGAAACACCATATATTTT. The rearrangement links TRBV6-5 to TRBJ1-3, with D possibly matching TRBD1 (5 bases). The germline CDR1 and CDR2 sequences are MNHEY and SVGAGI. The CDR3 length is 15 residues. The V end was cut by 0 bases, the J end by 0 bases, with 6 bases between.

The V call is TRBV7-6, the J call TRBJ1-1; 9 nucleotides line up with TRBD1. J gave up 6 bases and V 1 base, and 3 bases lay outside the gene matches. The V gene's germline CDR1 is SGHVS and CDR2 FNYEAQ. CDR3 length: 14 amino acids. CDR3 sequence (DNA): TGTGCCAGCAGCTTAGGACAGGGGGTTTCTGAAGCTTTCTTT. Translation gives CASSLGQGVSEAFF.

V is TRBV2 and J is TRBJ1-1, with D possibly matching TRBD1 (6 bases). The CDR3 is made up of 13 amino acids. The germline gives CDR1 SNHLY, CDR2 FYNNEI. V lost 10 bases and J 1 base, leaving 13 bases between the germline ends. DNA of the CDR3: TGTGCCATACCGGGACAACCGAACACTGAAGCTTTCTTT. Translation gives CAIPGQPNTEAFF.

The chain links TRBV28 to TRBJ2-7; 10 nucleotides align to TRBD1. There are 15 residues in the CDR3. CDR1 is MDHEN and CDR2 is SYDVKM in the germline V gene. The J segment lost 3 bases and the V segment lost 2 bases, leaving 4 bases of the junction unmatched. The CDR3, as DNA: TGTGCCAGCAGTTTACCCGGGACAGGGGTCTACGAGCAGTACTTC. Translated: CASSLPGTGVYEQYF.